The 20 T cell receptor beta chains given below trace back to one sample, sequenced in a study of regulatory T cells in long-lasting Graves disease. Indicated time point: newly diagnosed GD, antithyroid drugs for less than 3 months. Preparation of the TCR library used RNA extracted from PBMCs. The TCR beta library used iRepertoire HTBI primers with Arm-PCR amplification of CDR3. TCRdb passed the multiplex PCR reads through MiXCR, listing each CDR3 protein once. This table holds about 240,000 distinct CDR3 sequences, 20% to 25% found once. The starting material was peripheral blood mononuclear cells (PBMCs), obtained at new diagnosis, from a patient treated with antithyroid drugs. These TCRs come from a female donor with Graves disease.

The count of this clonotype is one. The CDR3 nucleotides read TGTGCCACCAGCACAGGGGGCCCCCCGGACAATGAGCAGTTCTTC. Encoded protein: CATSTGGPPDNEQFF. The chain recombines TRBV15 with TRBJ2-1, with 8 bases identical to TRBD1. V shed 4 bases and J 5 bases; nucleotides not matched to a gene: 7. CDR1 LNHNV and CDR2 YYDKDF come from the germline V gene (reference sequence). The CDR3 is 15 amino acids.

About this clonotype itself: A far larger clone is just one base off, so this is likely a read error. The chain's CDR3 is CSARVIRGGYEQYF. CDR3 coding DNA: TGCAGTGCTAGAGTGATCCGGGGCGGCTACGAGCAGTACTTC. The V call is TRBV20-1, the J call TRBJ2-3; D assignment may be TRBD1 or TRBD2 (5 bases each). The end of the DNA fits TRBJ2-7 better, so the J call may be wrong. Germline loops: CDR1 DFQATT, CDR2 SNEGSKA (reference sequence). This CDR3 comprises 14 residues.

The rearrangement links TRBV12-3 or TRBV12-4 to TRBJ1-4; D gene uncertain. Trimming pared 0 bases from V and 12 bases from J, leaving 8 bases between. CDR3 length: 12 amino acids. The CDR3 nucleotides are TGTGCCAGCAGTTTAGCTCGGTTGGAACTGTTTTTT. Its protein is CASSLARLELFF.

This clonotype showed up many times. Germline is not matched at one junction end, which may reflect a read error. The chain employs TRBV7-2 and TRBJ2-7; 11 bases align to TRBD1. CDR1 and CDR2 (germline): SGHTA, FQGNSA. The CDR3 covers 17 residues. The CDR3 nucleotides are TGTGCCAGCACCTTAATTACCGGACAGGGGGCCGCCTACGAGCAGTACTTC. Protein product: CASTLITGQGAAYEQYF.

Regarding this clonotype: Being one base from a much bigger clone, this may be a read error. The CDR3 carries no conserved terminal phenylalanine or tryptophan, so it likely arises from a read error. V and J are TRBV20-1 and TRBJ1-1; the D gene is possibly TRBD1 (6 bases). Germline lookup yields CDR1 DFQATT and CDR2 SNEGSKA (reference sequence). The CDR3 extends over 11 amino acids. Trimming cost V 5 bases and J 7 bases, with 11 bases left between them. In nucleotides, the CDR3 is TGCAGTGCTCGGGGACAACTTGAAGCTTTCCTT. Protein sequence: CSARGQLEAFL.

For this clonotype: A much larger clone lies one base from this, so it may be a read error. The chain employs TRBV3-1 and TRBJ2-3, with D unresolved. V was cut by 4 bases and J by 2 bases, with 10 bases left in between. There are 14 residues in the CDR3. Germline assignment: CDR1 LGHDT and CDR2 YNNKEL (reference sequence). The CDR3 loop reads CASSPPPTTDTQYF. The DNA for the CDR3 is TGTGCCAGCAGCCCCCCTCCGACCACAGATACGCAGTATTTT.

This sequence joins TRBV7-9 and TRBJ1-6, with D unresolved. This CDR3 region has 14 residues. Germline CDR1 reads SEHNR; CDR2 reads FQNEAQ (reference sequence). Trimming removed 1 base at V and 16 bases at J, with 17 bases between. CDR3 DNA: TGTGCCAGCAGCTTAGGGGGTTCCGGTTCCATACTCCACTTT. This codes for CASSLGGSGSILHF.

The chain is built from TRBV2 and TRBJ2-7, with a weak D call TRBD2 (6 bases). V was trimmed by 5 bases and J by 1 base, leaving 12 bases between them. This CDR3 has 14 amino acids. CDR1 SNHLY and CDR2 FYNNEI come from the germline V gene. In DNA, the CDR3 is TGTGCCAGCAGTACCCCGGGGAGGTCCTACGAGCAGTACTTC. Its translation is CASSTPGRSYEQYF.

This clonotype came up many times. The chain combines TRBV4-3 with TRBJ1-1, with a possible D match to TRBD1 (6 bases). V lost 2 bases, J lost 8 bases, and 12 bases lay in between. CDR3 size: 13 residues. Germline-derived CDR1 and CDR2 are LGHNA and YSLEER. The CDR3 DNA follows: TGCGCCAGCAGCCAATTGGACAGAGACGAAGCTTTCTTT. Translation: CASSQLDRDEAFF.

This clonotype was seen ten or more times. This chain joins TRBV28 and TRBJ2-7; 10 bases line up with TRBD1. This CDR3 comprises 15 residues. Germline loops: CDR1 MDHEN, CDR2 SYDVKM. Trimming cost V 5 bases and J 2 bases; bases outside gene matches: 6. The CDR3 spells CASSMTGGAPYEQYF. The DNA for the CDR3 is TGTGCCAGCAGTATGACAGGGGGCGCGCCCTACGAGCAGTACTTC.

V is TRBV19 and J is TRBJ1-1; TRBD1 aligns across 10 bases. The CDR3 is 16 amino acids. The trim removed 6 bases at V and 0 bases at J, leaving 7 bases unmatched. Looked up from germline, CDR1 is LNHDA and CDR2 is SQIVND (reference sequence). CDR3 protein: CASSPGQGNMNTEAFF. CDR3 DNA: TGTGCCAGTAGCCCGGGACAGGGGAACATGAACACTGAAGCTTTCTTT. The full variable domain, with the rest looked up from reference TRBV19 and TRBJ1-1, is DGGITQSPKYLFRKEGQNVTLSCEQNLNHDAMYWYRQDPGQGLRLIYYSQIVNDFQKGDIAEGYSVSREKKESFPLTVTSAQKNPTAFYLCASSPGQGNMNTEAFFGQGTRLTVV.

This clonotype has at least ten counts. The rearrangement uses TRBV15 and TRBJ2-1, with D perhaps TRBD2 (7 bases). CDR3 length: 15 amino acids. V was clipped by 4 bases and J by 0 bases, with 10 bases between them. Germline V gene data show CDR1 as LNHNV and CDR2 as YYDKDF (reference sequence). The CDR3 sequence is CATSKRGGSYNEQFF. In DNA form, the CDR3 reads TGTGCCACCAGCAAGAGGGGGGGCTCCTACAATGAGCAGTTCTTC.

This clonotype was detected only a few times. The chain employs TRBV28 and TRBJ1-1; D perhaps matches TRBD1 (5 bases). The CDR3 loop spans 13 amino acids. The ends were cut back, 3 bases at V and 10 bases at J, with 15 bases in the middle. The germline V gene encodes CDR1 MDHEN and CDR2 SYDVKM. The CDR3 region has the DNA TGTGCCAGCAGTTTGGTCCAGGGAGGAGGAGCTTTCTTT. Its translation: CASSLVQGGGAFF.

Ten or more counts support this clonotype. The chain combines TRBV2 with TRBJ1-6; D not resolved. Trimming left V 0 bases short and J 14 bases short, with 17 bases between. CDR3 length: 15 amino acids. Germline V gene lookup returns CDR1 SNHLY and CDR2 FYNNEI. CDR3 residues: CASSEAGKQFETLHF. The CDR3 DNA sequence: TGTGCCAGCAGTGAAGCGGGGAAACAGTTTGAGACCCTCCACTTT. The entire variable domain, with the rest obtained from reference TRBV2 and TRBJ1-6, is as follows: EPEVTQTPSHQVTQMGQEVILRCVPISNHLYFYWYRQILGQKVEFLVSFYNNEISEKSEIFDDQFSVERPDGSNFTLKIRSTKLEDSAMYFCASSEAGKQFETLHFGNGTRLTVT.

Ten or more counts support this clonotype. The rearrangement uses TRBV15 and TRBJ1-2; D unresolved. This CDR3 spans 12 amino acids. Trimming left V 1 base short and J 5 bases short, with 5 bases between. Germline CDR1 reads LNHNV; CDR2 reads YYDKDF (reference sequence). In nucleotides, the CDR3 is TGTGCCACCAGCAGAGGCTTGTATGGCTACACCTTC. Encoded protein: CATSRGLYGYTF.

This clonotype has ten or more counts. The chain employs TRBV9 and TRBJ2-3; D possibly corresponds to TRBD1 (6 bases). The J call could be wrong; TRBJ2-7 is a better fit for the DNA end. Germline-derived CDR1 and CDR2 are SGDLS and YYNGEE. The CDR3 extends over 16 amino acids. CDR3 amino acids: CASSVAPQGTTYEQYF. In DNA form, the CDR3 reads TGTGCCAGCAGCGTAGCCCCACAGGGTACGACCTACGAGCAGTACTTC.

The rearrangement links TRBV11-2 to TRBJ2-1; unclear D gene. Trimming took 2 bases from V and 8 from J, leaving 7 bases between them. CDR3 size: 12 residues. Germline CDR1 reads SGHAT; CDR2 reads FQNNGV. CDR3 sequence (DNA): TGTGCCAGCAGCTTACCATCGGATGAGCAGTTCTTC. Its translation is CASSLPSDEQFF. The entire variable domain, with the rest obtained from reference TRBV11-2 and TRBJ2-1, is as follows: EAGVAQSPRYKIIEKRQSVAFWCNPISGHATLYWYQQILGQGPKLLIQFQNNGVVDDSQLPKDRFSAERLKGVDSTLKIQPAKLEDSAVYLCASSLPSDEQFFGPGTRLTVL.

This clonotype showed up many times. The V and J genes are TRBV10-3 and TRBJ2-1, with D perhaps TRBD1 (5 bases). Per the germline V gene, CDR1 is ENHRY and CDR2 is SYGVKD. The CDR3 length is 13 residues. Trimming left V 6 bases short and J 5 bases short, with 11 bases between. The CDR3 sequence: CAIRTGGDNEQFF. The DNA of the CDR3 is TGTGCCATCAGAACAGGTGGGGACAATGAGCAGTTCTTC.

This clonotype was counted at least ten times. In nucleotides, the CDR3 is TGTGCCAGCAGCACACAAACGTTCTATGGCTACACCTTC. Translated: CASSTQTFYGYTF. V and J are TRBV28 and TRBJ1-2; D gene uncertain. The CDR3 is made up of 13 amino acids. The V end was cut by 6 bases, the J end by 4 bases, with 12 bases between. The germline CDR1 and CDR2 sequences are MDHEN and SYDVKM.

This clonotype came up many times. The chain recombines TRBV25-1 with TRBJ2-7, with 11 bases matching TRBD1. Looked up from germline, CDR1 is MGHDK and CDR2 is SYGVNS. J lost 0 bases, V lost 8 bases, and 3 bases had no gene match. CDR3 length equals 14 residues. The CDR3 loop reads CASGGTGGSYEQYF. Here the CDR3 DNA reads TGTGCCAGCGGAGGGACAGGGGGCTCCTACGAGCAGTACTTC.